This is a list of T cell receptor beta chains from one sample in a study of radiotherapy plus CTLA-4 blockade in lung cancer. The table came from immunoSEQ multiplex PCR; TCRdb's copy has only in-frame clones and leaves some out. This table has some 52,000 clones, around 85% appearing once. Specimen: peripheral blood, collected from a patient treated with radiotherapy plus ipilimumab. The receptors originated from a human donor with non-small cell lung cancer who had a partial response to radiotherapy plus ipilimumab. Both conserved end residues are part of each CDR3. Fields, in order: V gene, J gene, clone size, D gene, CDR3 DNA, CDR3 protein. The D gene is left open where the match is weak. Size values are once, few and many counts, or a class for expanded clones, and some rows have none.

V: TRBV7-9
J: TRBJ2-7
size: -
D: TRBD2
DNA: TGTGCCAGCAGCCAGGCGGTAGCGGGGACCTACGAGCAGTACTTC
CDR3: CASSQAVAGTYEQYF

V: TRBV5-1
J: TRBJ1-1
size: -
D: -
DNA: TGCGCCAGCAGCTTGGCCGGGACTTCATTTACTGAAGCTTTCTTT
CDR3: CASSLAGTSFTEAFF

V: TRBV5-1
J: TRBJ2-7
size: -
D: TRBD1
DNA: TGCGCCAGCAATTCCGGGACAGGGTTTAACGAGCAGTACTTC
CDR3: CASNSGTGFNEQYF

V: TRBV7-2
J: TRBJ2-7
size: -
D: TRBD1
DNA: TGTGCCAGCAGCTTAGAGTGGGACAGGTCCTACGAGCAGTACTTC
CDR3: CASSLEWDRSYEQYF

V: TRBV18
J: TRBJ2-3
size: few
D: -
DNA: TGTGCCAGCTCACCAGGGGTAGGGGCCCTCACAGATACGCAGTATTTT
CDR3: CASSPGVGALTDTQYF

V: TRBV29-1
J: TRBJ2-3
size: -
D: TRBD2
DNA: TGCAGCGTTGAACTCCATGCTAGCGGGGCCCCGTTAAGCACAGATACGCAGTATTTT
CDR3: CSVELHASGAPLSTDTQYF

V: TRBV15
J: TRBJ1-4
size: -
D: -
DNA: TGTGCCACCAGCCTAACAGGTACCGGTGAAAAACTGTTTTTT
CDR3: CATSLTGTGEKLFF

V: TRBV7-9
J: TRBJ2-3
size: -
D: TRBD2
DNA: TGTGCCAGCAGCCCCTCGGGGGGGGGCGTAGATACGCAGTATTTT
CDR3: CASSPSGGGVDTQYF

V: TRBV10-3
J: TRBJ2-7
size: -
D: -
DNA: TGTGCCATCAGTGAGGCCGCGGCGGAGTACGAGCAGTACTTC
CDR3: CAISEAAAEYEQYF

V: TRBV5-6
J: TRBJ2-1
size: -
D: -
DNA: TGTGCCAGCAGCCCAGGCTCCTACAATGAGCAGTTCTTC
CDR3: CASSPGSYNEQFF

V: TRBV28
J: TRBJ1-2
size: -
D: TRBD1
DNA: TGTGCCAGCAGCCCGACAGGGGGATTTTACGGCTACACCTTC
CDR3: CASSPTGGFYGYTF

V: TRBV6-1
J: TRBJ1-3
size: -
D: -
DNA: TGTGCCAGCAGTGAACGGGGGGGTGGTGGAAACACCATATATTTT
CDR3: CASSERGGGGNTIYF

V: TRBV21-1
J: TRBJ2-7
size: -
D: -
DNA: TGTGCCAGCAGCCTCCATAAACTAGCGGGGGCCCCCCCCATGAGGGAGCAGTACTTC
CDR3: CASSLHKLAGAPPMREQYF

V: TRBV6-6
J: TRBJ2-7
size: few
D: -
DNA: TGTGCCAGCAGTTCCGCAGAATACGAGCAGTACTTC
CDR3: CASSSAEYEQYF

V: TRBV6-5
J: TRBJ2-7
size: many
D: TRBD1
DNA: TGTGCCAGCAGGAGGGGGCCTAACGAGCAGTACTTC
CDR3: CASRRGPNEQYF

V: TRBV27
J: TRBJ2-3
size: -
D: -
DNA: TGTGCCAGCAGTCCACCTCCAGGAGATACGCAGTATTTT
CDR3: CASSPPPGDTQYF

V: TRBV5-4
J: TRBJ2-1
size: once
D: -
DNA: TGTGCCAGCAGCTTAGGACAGCCTAACAATGAGCAGTTCTTC
CDR3: CASSLGQPNNEQFF

V: TRBV7-3
J: TRBJ1-2
size: -
D: TRBD1
DNA: TGTGCCAGCAGCTTAGGTCAGGGGGTGTCTGGCTACACCTTC
CDR3: CASSLGQGVSGYTF

V: TRBV5-1
J: TRBJ2-5
size: -
D: TRBD1
DNA: TGCGCCAGCAGCTCGGGACAGGGGAGCTGGTTAGAGACCCAGTACTTC
CDR3: CASSSGQGSWLETQYF

V: TRBV19
J: TRBJ1-5
size: -
D: TRBD1
DNA: TGTGCCAGTAGTATAGATGGGACAGGACCACAGCCCCAGCATTTT
CDR3: CASSIDGTGPQPQHF

V: TRBV6-5
J: TRBJ2-3
size: few
D: TRBD2
DNA: TGTGCCAGCAGGAAAGCTCAGGGAGGGCGGAATACGCAGTATTTT
CDR3: CASRKAQGGRNTQYF

V: TRBV6-5
J: TRBJ1-6
size: once
D: TRBD1
DNA: TGTGCCAGTACAAGAGGGGGCTTTCATAATTCACCCCTCCACTTT
CDR3: CASTRGGFHNSPLHF

V: TRBV7-8
J: TRBJ2-1
size: once
D: TRBD2
DNA: TGTGCCAGCAGCTTAGCAGCGGGGAGCTCCTACAATGAGCAGTTCTTC
CDR3: CASSLAAGSSYNEQFF

V: TRBV4-2
J: TRBJ1-2
size: few
D: -
DNA: TGTGCCAGCAGCCAAGAGGCAGGGGACTATGGCTACACCTTC
CDR3: CASSQEAGDYGYTF

V: TRBV15
J: TRBJ1-4
size: -
D: TRBD1
DNA: TGTGCCACCAGCGGGGGTTTGACAGGGACTTTGTGGGAAAAACTGTTTTTT
CDR3: CATSGGLTGTLWEKLFF

V: TRBV30
J: TRBJ2-6
size: -
D: TRBD1
DNA: TGTGCACGGGACAGCCCCTCTGGGGCCAACGTCCTGACTTTC
CDR3: CARDSPSGANVLTF

V: TRBV6-6
J: TRBJ2-3
size: few
D: -
DNA: TGTGCCAGCAGTTACTCGCAGGTCACAGATACGCAGTATTTT
CDR3: CASSYSQVTDTQYF

V: TRBV2
J: TRBJ1-2
size: few
D: TRBD1
DNA: TGTGCCAGCAGTACTGGACAGGGGGCGGGTGGCTACACCTTC
CDR3: CASSTGQGAGGYTF

V: TRBV25-1
J: TRBJ1-2
size: -
D: -
DNA: TGTGCCAGCAGTGAATGGGCAGGGGAAGAGGGCTATGGCTACACCTTC
CDR3: CASSEWAGEEGYGYTF

V: TRBV11-1
J: TRBJ2-5
size: -
D: TRBD2
DNA: TGTGCCAGCAGCCACCCTCGGACTAGCGGGGGGGCCGGAGAGACCCAGTACTTC
CDR3: CASSHPRTSGGAGETQYF

V: TRBV2
J: TRBJ2-1
size: -
D: TRBD1
DNA: TGTGCCGCCCGGGACAGGGGTGCGGGCAATGAGCAGTTCTTC
CDR3: CAARDRGAGNEQFF

V: TRBV28
J: TRBJ2-7
size: once
D: -
DNA: TGTGCCAGCAGCGCCCAGGTTTTCCTCTGGGAGCAGTACTTC
CDR3: CASSAQVFLWEQYF

V: TRBV4-3
J: TRBJ2-1
size: -
D: -
DNA: TGCGCCAGCAGAATGGCGGGGCCCGAGTCCTACAATGAGCAGTTCTTC
CDR3: CASRMAGPESYNEQFF

V: TRBV7-7
J: TRBJ2-1
size: -
D: -
DNA: TGTGCCAGCAGCCCAGACCCCAGCGGAGGAATACAGTTCTTC
CDR3: CASSPDPSGGIQFF

V: TRBV11-2
J: TRBJ1-2
size: once
D: TRBD1
DNA: TGTGCCAGCAGCCCCGGGACAGGGGGCACGAACTATGGCTACACCTTC
CDR3: CASSPGTGGTNYGYTF

V: TRBV6-5
J: TRBJ2-1
size: -
D: TRBD2
DNA: TGTGCCAGCAGTCGGGGGGGGTACAATGAGCAGTTCTTC
CDR3: CASSRGGYNEQFF

V: TRBV13
J: TRBJ2-7
size: -
D: TRBD1
DNA: TGTGCCAGCAGCCCAGGGGGCAGAGGTACTCATTACGAGCAGTACTTC
CDR3: CASSPGGRGTHYEQYF

V: TRBV5-4
J: TRBJ2-5
size: -
D: -
DNA: TGTGCCAGCAGCTTGGGTCCGGGAACAGAGACCCAGTACTTC
CDR3: CASSLGPGTETQYF

V: TRBV14
J: TRBJ2-4
size: -
D: -
DNA: TGTGCCAGCAGCCAAGAAATAGGCAACGGACAGTCCCCGTTAGCCAAAAACATTCAGTACTTC
CDR3: CASSQEIGNGQSPLAKNIQYF

V: TRBV28
J: TRBJ1-2
size: -
D: TRBD1
DNA: TGTGCCAGCAGAGCCGGGACAGGGGGCAATTTTGGCTACACCTTC
CDR3: CASRAGTGGNFGYTF

V: TRBV9
J: TRBJ1-2
size: -
D: TRBD1
DNA: TGTGCCAGCAGCGTAGTTGGGACAGGGTTAGACGGGGGCTACACCTTC
CDR3: CASSVVGTGLDGGYTF

V: TRBV11-2
J: TRBJ2-7
size: -
D: TRBD1
DNA: TGTGCCAGCAGCCCGGACAGGGAAAACTCCTACGAGCAGTACTTC
CDR3: CASSPDRENSYEQYF

V: TRBV30
J: TRBJ1-2
size: -
D: -
DNA: TGTGCCTGGAGTGTGGGACTCCTCTATCGAACGGGGGGCTACACCTTC
CDR3: CAWSVGLLYRTGGYTF

V: TRBV6-5
J: TRBJ2-5
size: -
D: -
DNA: TGTGCCAGCAGTTACGATGCGGGACAGCAAGAGACCCAGTACTTC
CDR3: CASSYDAGQQETQYF

V: TRBV19
J: TRBJ2-7
size: few
D: -
DNA: TGTGCCAGTAGTATAGCCCCGGCCGAGCGTTACGAGCAGTACTTC
CDR3: CASSIAPAERYEQYF

V: TRBV19
J: TRBJ1-2
size: -
D: -
DNA: TGTGCCAGTAGTTCCTCGGGTCAAGAAGGCTACACCTTC
CDR3: CASSSSGQEGYTF

V: TRBV7-8
J: TRBJ1-1
size: -
D: -
DNA: TGTGCCAGCAGCGCACACGAGAACACTGAAGCTTTCTTT
CDR3: CASSAHENTEAFF

V: TRBV11-2
J: TRBJ2-7
size: -
D: TRBD1
DNA: TGTGCCAGCAGCTTAGGGCAGGGGGCAGGGGACGAGCAGTACTTC
CDR3: CASSLGQGAGDEQYF

V: TRBV4-1
J: TRBJ1-1
size: -
D: -
DNA: TGCGCCAGCAGCCAAGACTGGGCAGGGACTTACACTGAAGCTTTCTTT
CDR3: CASSQDWAGTYTEAFF

V: TRBV29-1
J: TRBJ2-7
size: -
D: TRBD2
DNA: TGCAGCGGCCAACTAGCGGGGGCATACGAGCAGTACTTC
CDR3: CSGQLAGAYEQYF

V: TRBV4-1
J: TRBJ2-7
size: -
D: -
DNA: TGCGCCAGCAGCCAAGAAAGCGGAAGCTCCTACGAGCAGTACTTC
CDR3: CASSQESGSSYEQYF

V: TRBV15
J: TRBJ1-5
size: -
D: -
DNA: TGTGCCACCAGCAAAGGGAGGGAGCTTAGCAATCAGCCCCAGCATTTT
CDR3: CATSKGRELSNQPQHF